This TCR beta chain was sequenced in a study of identifying expanded T cells in peripheral blood. This clone was recorded only once. This CDR3 is 15 amino acids long. V shed 4 bases and J shed 2 bases, with 15 bases lying between them. CDR1 and CDR2 (germline): SGHVS, FQNEAQ. Sequenced by immunoSEQ multiplex PCR; TCRdb stores in-frame clones only, minus some. The sample consists of approximately 100,000 clones, around 89% of them appearing once. The sequencing sample was made of blood. This receptor was taken from a person aged 18-70 years in good health. V is TRBV7-8 and J is TRBJ2-7, with D perhaps matching TRBD1 or TRBD2 (5 bases each). The CDR3 DNA follows: TGTGCCAGCAGCTCGGTGGGACGGCAAACCTACGAGCAGTACTTC. This sequence encodes CASSSVGRQTYEQYF.